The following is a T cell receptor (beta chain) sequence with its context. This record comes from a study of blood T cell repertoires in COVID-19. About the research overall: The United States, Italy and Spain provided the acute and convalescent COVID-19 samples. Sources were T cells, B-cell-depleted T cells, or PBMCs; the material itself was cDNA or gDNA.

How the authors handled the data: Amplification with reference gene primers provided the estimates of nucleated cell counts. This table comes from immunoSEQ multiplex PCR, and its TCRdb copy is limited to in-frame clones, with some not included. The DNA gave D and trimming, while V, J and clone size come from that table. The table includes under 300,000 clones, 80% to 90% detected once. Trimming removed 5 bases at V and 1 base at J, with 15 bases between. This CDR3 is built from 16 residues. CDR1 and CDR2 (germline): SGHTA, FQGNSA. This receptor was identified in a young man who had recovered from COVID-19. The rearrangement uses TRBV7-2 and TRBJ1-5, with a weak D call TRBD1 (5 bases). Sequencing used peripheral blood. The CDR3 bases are TGTGCCAGCAGCCTTGCGGGGGTGCTCAGCAATCAGCCCCAGCATTTT. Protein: CASSLAGVLSNQPQHF. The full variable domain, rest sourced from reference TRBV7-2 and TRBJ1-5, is GAGVSQSPSNKVTEKGKDVELRCDPISGHTALYWYRQSLGQGLEFLIYFQGNSAPDKSGLPSDRFSAERTGGSVSTLTIQRTQQEDSAVYLCASSLAGVLSNQPQHFGDGTRLSIL.